This passage covers 23 T cell receptor beta chains from one sample sequenced in a study of tumor-infiltrating lymphocytes in primary liver carcinoma. cDNA specific to TCR beta was made from 500 ng of total RNA, with a constant-region primer employed for priming. Construction of TCR beta libraries relied on three successive nested multiplex PCR rounds employing slightly modified ARM-PCR. PCR rounds one and two used TRBV1-TRBV30 forward primers with a C-beta reverse primer for roughly 10 cycles each. TCRdb passed the multiplex PCR reads through MiXCR, listing each CDR3 protein once. The sample includes approximately 300,000 distinct CDR3 sequences, around three fifths seen only once; the top ten take approximately 9%. Extraction also yielded germline DNA, while blood RNA was obtained from unsorted whole blood. The source material was peripheral blood. Every receptor here comes from a middle-aged man with primary liver carcinoma and hepatitis B virus infection.

As for this clonotype: At one boundary the junction diverges from the germline segment, which might be a read error. The rearrangement uses TRBV6-2 or TRBV6-3 and TRBJ2-1; 10 bases map to TRBD2. From germline, CDR1 is MNHEY and CDR2 SVGEGT. This CDR3 is 13 amino acids long. The CDR3 is CASTLAGANEHFF. CDR3 DNA sequence: TGTGCCAGCACTCTAGCGGGAGCCAATGAGCACTTCTTC.

The table lists this clonotype with many counts. This sequence joins TRBV6-5 and TRBJ2-2; no definite D call. This CDR3 spans 13 amino acids. Germline V gene lookup returns CDR1 MNHEY and CDR2 SVGAGI. V was shortened by 8 bases and J by 1 base, with 8 bases between the two germline ends. The CDR3 here is CASGRENTGELFF. The CDR3 region has the DNA TGTGCCAGCGGCAGAGAGAACACCGGGGAGCTGTTTTTT.

As to this clonotype: A junction end diverges from the germline sequence, so it may reflect a read error. The rearrangement links TRBV11-2 to TRBJ2-5, with 10 bases aligning to TRBD2. The CDR3 runs to 16 residues. CDR1 SGHAT and CDR2 FQNNGV come from the germline V gene. CDR3 protein: CASCLNSGRSRETQCF. The CDR3 DNA reads as TGTGCCAGCTGCTTAAATAGCGGGAGGTCCCGAGAGACCCAGTGCTTC.

Turning to this clonotype: This may come from a read error, since a much larger clone is one base off. The chain links TRBV6-1 to TRBJ1-5, with D possibly matching TRBD1 (5 bases). There are 13 residues in the CDR3. Trimming shortened V by 11 bases and J by 6 bases, and 17 bases separated the two germline ends. Germline V gene lookup returns CDR1 MNHNS and CDR2 SASEGT. In DNA form, the CDR3 reads TGTGCCGGCCGCAAAGAGGGGAGTCAGCCCCAGCATTTT. Protein sequence: CAGRKEGSQPQHF.

Concerning this clonotype itself: A junction boundary mismatches the germline segment, possibly from a read error. The chain combines TRBV11-1 with TRBJ1-1, with D possibly matching TRBD1 (5 bases). The V gene's germline CDR1 is SGHAT and CDR2 FQDESV (reference sequence). The CDR3 contains 13 residues. The CDR3 DNA follows: TGTACCAGCAGTCGTCAGGGTAACACTGAAGCTTTCTTT. This codes for CTSSRQGNTEAFF. Together with reference TRBV11-1 and TRBJ1-1, the CDR3 gives the full variable domain: EAEVAQSPRYKITEKSQAVAFWCDPISGHATLYWYRQILGQGPELLVQFQDESVVDDSQLPKDRFSAERLKGVDSTLKIQPAELGDSAMYLCTSSRQGNTEAFFGQGTRLTVV.

A few counts support this clonotype. CDR3 residues: CASSGGNFAFF. The CDR3 nucleotides read TGTGCCAGCAGTGGCGGGAATTTTGCTTTCTTT. The rearrangement joins TRBV25-1 to TRBJ1-1; no firm D call. Germline CDR1 reads MGHDK; CDR2 reads SYGVNS. Trimming took off 4 bases at V and 11 bases at J, with 11 bases between the two ends. CDR3 length equals 11 residues.

This clonotype showed up just a few times. This rearrangement joins TRBV6-1 to TRBJ2-7, with a tentative D call TRBD2 (5 bases). V was trimmed by 7 bases and J by 5 bases, leaving 18 bases between them. CDR1 is MNHNS and CDR2 is SASEGT in the germline V gene. CDR3 length: 14 amino acids. As DNA, the CDR3 is TGTGCCAGCATGAAGGTGGCTAGCCGAAACGAGCAGTACTTC. Translated: CASMKVASRNEQYF.

The table lists this clonotype with a count of one. This clone may be a read error of a much larger clone one base away. Likely a read error: the CDR3 ends without its conserved phenylalanine or tryptophan. The chain carries TRBV7-8 and TRBJ2-5, with 7 bases lining up with TRBD1. The germline V gene has CDR1 SGHVS and CDR2 FQNEAQ. After removal of 2 bases from V and 7 bases from J, the junction contained 4 bases not matched to a gene. The CDR3 consists of 13 residues. As DNA, the CDR3 is TGTGCCAGCAGCTTACAGGGGGTTGGGACCCAGTACCTC. Residues: CASSLQGVGTQYL.

Regarding this clonotype: The junction departs from the called germline gene at one end, perhaps through a read error. The chain recombines TRBV11-2 with TRBJ2-7, with 7 bases fitting TRBD1. The CDR3 length is 16 residues. Germline lookup yields CDR1 SGHAT and CDR2 FQNNGV. In DNA, the CDR3 is TGTGCCAGTAGCTTAGAGAGTCAGACAGGGCGGGTCGAGCAGTACTTC. Amino acids: CASSLESQTGRVEQYF. The full variable domain, in which reference TRBV11-2 and TRBJ2-7 provide the parts outside the CDR3, is EAGVAQSPRYKIIEKRQSVAFWCNPISGHATLYWYQQILGQGPKLLIQFQNNGVVDDSQLPKDRFSAERLKGVDSTLKIQPAKLEDSAVYLCASSLESQTGRVEQYFGPGTRLTVT.

This chain connects TRBV9 to TRBJ1-2; 10 bases match TRBD1. The V and J ends lost 4 bases and 2 bases, in that order; junction bases with no gene match: 11. Germline assignment: CDR1 SGDLS and CDR2 YYNGEE. There are 17 residues in the CDR3. Written as DNA, the CDR3 is TGTGCCAGCAGCCCTTGGGACAGGGGAAAGGGAAACTATGGCTACACCTTC. Its protein is CASSPWDRGKGNYGYTF.

To note about this clonotype: A much larger clone lies one base from this, so it may be a read error. The CDR3 end shows no conserved phenylalanine or tryptophan, and so a read error is likely. V and J are TRBV10-3 and TRBJ2-1; 8 nucleotides align to TRBD1. CDR1 is ENHRY, CDR2 SYGVKD, per germline. CDR3 size: 14 residues. V dropped 4 bases and J dropped 2; count of bases not matched to a gene: 1. CDR3 protein: CAISGTGTYNEQFL. CDR3 in DNA: TGTGCCATCAGTGGGACAGGGACCTACAATGAGCAGTTCCTC.

J is TRBJ2-3 and V is TRBV5-8, with 7 bases that match TRBD1. With 6 bases clipped from V and 4 bases from J, the junction kept 11 bases outside the gene matches. This CDR3 has 15 residues. CDR1 is SGHTS, CDR2 YDEGEE, per germline. DNA for the CDR3: TGTGCCAGCAACCCGGGACAGCTTCCCTCAGATACGCAGTATTTT. Protein sequence: CASNPGQLPSDTQYF.

In its sample, this clonotype was seen a few times. At one of its ends the junction is not consistent with the germline gene, which may arise from a read error. In nucleotides, the CDR3 is TGTGCCAGCAACTTTCCCGGGACTAGCGGGACTAAAAATATTCAGTACTTC. Amino acids: CASNFPGTSGTKNIQYF. V is TRBV11-1 and J is TRBJ2-4, with 13 bases identical to TRBD2. The germline gives CDR1 SGHAT, CDR2 FQDESV (reference sequence). CDR3 size: 17 residues.

To note about this clonotype: A read error may produce the germline difference seen at one junction end. The chain joins TRBV10-3 to TRBJ2-2; tentatively, D is TRBD1 or TRBD2 (5 bases each). CDR1 is ENHRY and CDR2 is SYGVKD in the germline V gene. This CDR3 has 13 amino acids. The CDR3 protein is CVISRDLDWELFF. Written as DNA, the CDR3 is TGTGTCATCAGTCGGGACCTTGACTGGGAGCTGTTTTTT.

The genes are TRBV28 and TRBJ1-6, with D possibly matching TRBD1 (6 bases). Germline lookup yields CDR1 MDHEN and CDR2 SYDVKM. This CDR3 is 12 amino acids long. Trimming stripped 8 bases from V and 7 bases from J, with 9 bases between. In DNA form, the CDR3 reads TGTGCCAGCTACAGGGCAAATTCACCCCTCCACTTT. Its protein is CASYRANSPLHF.

The CDR3 sequence is CASSLARALNQPQHF. CDR3 nucleotide sequence: TGTGCCAGCAGCTTAGCGAGGGCCCTAAATCAGCCCCAGCATTTT. This chain links TRBV7-9 with TRBJ1-5; D ambiguous. Germline V CDR1 and CDR2: SEHNR, FQNEAQ (reference sequence). V shed 0 bases and J shed 4 bases, with 10 bases lying between them. The CDR3 runs to 15 residues.

V usage is TRBV11-2 and J usage is TRBJ2-3, with TRBD2 matching 11 bases. With 6 bases clipped from V and 2 bases from J, the junction kept 4 bases outside the gene matches. There are 15 residues in the CDR3. Germline assignment: CDR1 SGHAT and CDR2 FQNNGV. The chain's CDR3 is CASRGTSGDTDTQYF. In DNA form, the CDR3 reads TGTGCCAGCAGAGGGACTAGCGGAGACACAGATACGCAGTATTTT.

This clonotype was counted many times. This chain joins TRBV29-1 and TRBJ1-4; D remains ambiguous. Germline CDR1 reads SQVTM; CDR2 reads ANQGSEA. CDR3 size: 11 residues. The V and J ends lost 7 bases and 8 bases respectively, with 11 bases between them. The CDR3 reads CSGTLREKLFF. CDR3 DNA sequence: TGCAGCGGTACACTCCGAGAAAAACTGTTTTTT.

Regarding this clonotype: It may be a read error: a sequence one base away is much more abundant. The rearrangement joins TRBV7-9 to TRBJ2-3; no definite D call. Germline V lookup: CDR1 SEHNR, CDR2 FQNEAQ (reference sequence). CDR3 size: 12 residues. In nucleotides, the CDR3 is TGTACCAGCAGCTTAGGTCATGATACGCAGTATTTT. Residues: CTSSLGHDTQYF.

The chain joins TRBV13 to TRBJ1-2; TRBD1 aligns across 7 bases. In germline, CDR1 is PRHDT, CDR2 FYEKMQ (reference sequence). The V segment lost 4 bases and the J segment 8 bases; nucleotides outside the gene matches: 13. This CDR3 is built from 15 residues. CDR3 loop: CASSSRGTATGGYTF. CDR3 DNA: TGTGCCAGCAGCTCCAGGGGGACGGCAACCGGAGGCTACACCTTC. Full variable domain (remainder filled in from reference TRBV13 and TRBJ1-2): AAGVIQSPRHLIKEKRETATLKCYPIPRHDTVYWYQQGPGQDPQFLISFYEKMQSDKGSIPDRFSAQQFSDYHSELNMSSLELGDSALYFCASSSRGTATGGYTFGSGTRLTVV.

For this clonotype: This clone may be a read error of a much larger clone one base away. Since no conserved phenylalanine or tryptophan closes the CDR3, a read error is the likely cause. The genes are TRBV6-1 and TRBJ1-5; no firm D call. CDR3 size: 15 residues. V lost 7 bases and J 0 bases, leaving 13 bases between the germline ends. The germline V gene encodes CDR1 MNHNS and CDR2 SASEGT. DNA of the CDR3: TGTGCCAGCACTGACCGCGAGGCTAGCAATCAGCCCCAGCATTGT. This sequence encodes CASTDREASNQPQHC.

This clonotype occurred once. This may come from a read error, since a much larger clone is one base off. The chain couples TRBV6-6 to TRBJ1-5; 8 bases align to TRBD1. Germline V lookup: CDR1 MNHNY, CDR2 SVGAGI (reference sequence). V trimming: 6 bases; J trimming: 3 bases; junction bases outside the gene matches: 7. This CDR3 is built from 15 residues. For the CDR3, the DNA is TGTGCCAGCAGCCTCAGGGGGCTCTTCAATCAGCCCCAGCATTTT. It is translated as CASSLRGLFNQPQHF.

This clonotype was detected many times. The gene calls are TRBV29-1 and TRBJ2-4; TRBD1 might be the D (5 bases). Between the trimmed V and J ends, which lost 7 bases and 3 bases, there was a span of 13 bases. CDR1 SQVTM and CDR2 ANQGSEA come from the germline V gene. CDR3 length: 13 residues. CDR3 sequence reads: CSASAGNKNIQYF. The CDR3 coding sequence is TGCAGCGCCTCGGCAGGGAACAAAAACATTCAGTACTTC.